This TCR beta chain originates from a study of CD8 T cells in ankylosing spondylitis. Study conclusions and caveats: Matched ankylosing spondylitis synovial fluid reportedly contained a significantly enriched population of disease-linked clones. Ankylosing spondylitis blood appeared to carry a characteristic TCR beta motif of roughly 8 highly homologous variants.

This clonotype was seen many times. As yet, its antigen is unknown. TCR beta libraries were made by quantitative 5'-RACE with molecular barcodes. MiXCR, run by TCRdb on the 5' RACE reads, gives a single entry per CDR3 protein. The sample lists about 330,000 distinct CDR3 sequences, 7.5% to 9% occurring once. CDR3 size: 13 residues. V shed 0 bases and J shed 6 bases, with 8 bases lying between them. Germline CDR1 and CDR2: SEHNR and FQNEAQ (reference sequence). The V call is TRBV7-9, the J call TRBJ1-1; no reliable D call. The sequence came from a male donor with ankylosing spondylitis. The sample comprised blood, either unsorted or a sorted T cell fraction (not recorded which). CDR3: CASSLAGLAEAFF. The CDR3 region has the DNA TGTGCCAGCAGCTTAGCAGGCCTCGCTGAAGCTTTCTTT.